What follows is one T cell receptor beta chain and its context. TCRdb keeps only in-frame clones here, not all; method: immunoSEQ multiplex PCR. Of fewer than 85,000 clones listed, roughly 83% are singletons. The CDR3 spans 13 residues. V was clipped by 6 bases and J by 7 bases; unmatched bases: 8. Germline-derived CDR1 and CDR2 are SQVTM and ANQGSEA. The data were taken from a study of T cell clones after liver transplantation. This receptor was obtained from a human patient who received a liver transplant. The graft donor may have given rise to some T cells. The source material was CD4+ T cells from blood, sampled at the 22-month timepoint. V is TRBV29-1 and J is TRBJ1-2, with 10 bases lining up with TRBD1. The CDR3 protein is CSVRGTGVVGYTF. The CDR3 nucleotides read TGCAGCGTCCGCGGGACAGGGGTGGTTGGCTACACCTTC.